The 32 T cell receptor beta chains below all came from one sample that was sequenced in a study of T cells in Graves' hyperthyroidism and ophthalmopathy. Amplified TCR beta CDR3 regions came from RNA transcripts. HTBI primers were the set used in a first-round RT-PCR of the TCR CDR3. TCRdb re-derived calls from the multiplex PCR reads in MiXCR, one entry per CDR3 protein. The sample lists some 180,000 distinct CDR3 sequences, about a sixth occurring once. Sequenced input: blood. Receptors were obtained from a woman in her 50s with Graves' hyperthyroidism.

This chain uses TRBV28 with TRBJ2-7; D not certain. In germline, CDR1 is MDHEN, CDR2 SYDVKM. The CDR3 length is 12 residues. Trimming removed 4 bases from V and 6 bases from J, with 10 bases in between. CDR3 region: CASSSSVTEQYF. CDR3 bases: TGTGCCAGCAGTTCCTCGGTGACCGAGCAGTACTTC.

There are a few counts of this clonotype. This rearrangement joins TRBV18 to TRBJ1-3, with no clear D. Germline CDR1 reads KGHSH; CDR2 reads LQKENI. The CDR3 is 16 residues long. Trimming left V 1 base short and J 4 bases short, with 14 bases between. This chain's CDR3 is CASSPLSEVNGNTIYF. CDR3 nucleotides: TGTGCCAGCTCACCACTTTCAGAAGTGAACGGAAACACCATATATTTT.

This clonotype occurred many times. The V call is TRBV9, the J call TRBJ2-3; 9 positions agree with TRBD2. The CDR3 sequence is 15 residues long. V lost 0 bases to trimming and J lost 6 bases; unmatched junction nucleotides: 5. Germline loops: CDR1 SGDLS, CDR2 YYNGEE. CDR3 protein: CASSVAAGGRDTQYF. In nucleotides, the CDR3 is TGTGCCAGCAGCGTAGCGGCGGGGGGGCGTGATACGCAGTATTTT.

This clonotype was picked up many times. The V gene is TRBV6-2 or TRBV6-3, the J gene TRBJ2-1; the match to TRBD2 covers 8 bases. The germline V gene encodes CDR1 MNHEY and CDR2 SVGEGT. The CDR3 has 15 amino acids. Trimming at V came to 4 bases and at J to 5 bases, leaving 7 bases not matched to a gene. The CDR3 sequence: CASSLPGLDHNEQFF. Here the CDR3 DNA reads TGTGCCAGCAGTTTACCGGGACTAGACCACAATGAGCAGTTCTTC.

There are many counts of this clonotype. J is TRBJ2-3 and V is TRBV7-9; D might be TRBD1 (6 bases). Germline V lookup: CDR1 SEHNR, CDR2 FQNEAQ (reference sequence). V lost 1 base to trimming and J lost 4 bases, with 15 bases between them. The CDR3 runs to 16 residues. CDR3 nucleotide sequence: TGTGCCAGCAGCTTAGGGGCAGGGGAGATGTCAGATACGCAGTATTTT. This translates into CASSLGAGEMSDTQYF.

This clonotype was observed at least ten times. The rearrangement joins TRBV7-9 to TRBJ2-2; D is unresolved. Germline assignment: CDR1 SEHNR and CDR2 FQNEAQ (reference sequence). CDR3 length: 15 amino acids. Trimming cost V 4 bases and J 3 bases, with 12 bases left between them. This CDR3 is CASSSKYQDTGELFF. In DNA form, the CDR3 reads TGTGCCAGCAGCTCGAAATACCAGGACACCGGGGAGCTGTTTTTT.

This clonotype occurred a few times. The chain carries TRBV5-1 and TRBJ1-4; D is unresolved. CDR3 size: 15 residues. Germline CDR1 is SGHRS and CDR2 is YFSETQ. V lost 3 bases and J lost 2, with 11 bases in between. The CDR3 sequence: CASSYLPGTNEKLFF. In nucleotides, the CDR3 is TGCGCCAGCAGCTACCTTCCGGGCACTAATGAAAAACTGTTTTTT.

In nucleotides, the CDR3 is TGTGCCAGCAGCCCGACAGGGATATATATCTATGGCTACACCTTC. Amino acids: CASSPTGIYIYGYTF. The chain is built from TRBV7-9 and TRBJ1-2; TRBD1 aligns across 7 bases. V gave up 5 bases and J gave up 4 bases; unmatched junction bases: 10. The CDR3 totals 15 residues. Germline loops: CDR1 SEHNR, CDR2 FQNEAQ (reference sequence).

This clonotype was recorded at least ten times. V and J are TRBV6-1 and TRBJ2-7, with 8 bases that match TRBD1. The V and J ends lost 8 bases and 2 bases, in that order; junction bases with no gene match: 5. The CDR3 extends over 13 amino acids. CDR1 and CDR2 from the germline V gene are MNHNS and SASEGT. The CDR3 protein is CASGTGNTYEQYF. CDR3 coding DNA: TGTGCCAGCGGGACAGGCAACACCTACGAGCAGTACTTC.

This clonotype was observed a few times. The gene calls are TRBV4-1 and TRBJ2-1; 10 nucleotides agree with TRBD1. The ends lost 5 bases at V and 7 bases at J; junction bases unmatched: 8. CDR1 MGHRA and CDR2 YSYEKL come from the germline V gene. The length of the CDR3 is 15 residues. CDR3 sequence reads: CASSGAGQGINEQFF. In DNA, the CDR3 is TGCGCCAGCAGCGGGGCGGGACAGGGGATAAATGAGCAGTTCTTC.

This clonotype was counted many times. In nucleotides, the CDR3 is TGTGCCAGCAGTTCTGACACAGATACGCAGTATTTT. It codes for CASSSDTDTQYF. The V gene is TRBV2, the J gene TRBJ2-3, with D unresolved. Germline CDR1 and CDR2: SNHLY and FYNNEI. Trimming took off 5 bases at V and 2 bases at J, with 5 bases between the two ends. The CDR3 is made up of 12 amino acids. The whole variable domain, filled in from reference TRBV2 and TRBJ2-3, reads EPEVTQTPSHQVTQMGQEVILRCVPISNHLYFYWYRQILGQKVEFLVSFYNNEISEKSEIFDDQFSVERPDGSNFTLKIRSTKLEDSAMYFCASSSDTDTQYFGPGTRLTVL.

This clonotype has only a few counts. The chain uses TRBV7-2 and TRBJ1-1; TRBD1 might be the D (6 bases). The CDR3 is 14 amino acids. Trimming pared 7 bases from V and 6 bases from J, leaving 18 bases between. Germline CDR1 SGHTA, CDR2 FQGNSA. CDR3: CASTPGGGASEAFF. The CDR3 coding sequence is TGTGCCAGCACTCCCGGGGGGGGGGCCTCTGAAGCTTTCTTT.

This clonotype came up many times. The gene calls are TRBV29-1 and TRBJ2-7; D perhaps matches TRBD1 (6 bases). The CDR3 totals 11 residues. V was clipped by 6 bases and J by 3 bases, with 9 bases between them. CDR1 and CDR2 from the germline V gene are SQVTM and ANQGSEA. CDR3: CSVLGGYEQYF. Here the CDR3 DNA reads TGCAGCGTCTTAGGGGGCTACGAGCAGTACTTC.

In this sample, this clonotype turned up many times. The chain employs TRBV11-2 and TRBJ1-2; no clear D. CDR1 is SGHAT, CDR2 FQNNGV, per germline. The CDR3 is 13 residues long. With 4 bases removed from V and 4 bases from J, the gap between germline ends came to 10 bases. CDR3 bases: TGTGCCAGCAGCTCAGGTGGCAGCTATGGCTACACCTTC. Amino acids: CASSSGGSYGYTF.

In this sample, this clonotype turned up many times. J is TRBJ2-3 and V is TRBV5-1; no firm D call. The length of the CDR3 is 14 residues. Germline V CDR1 and CDR2: SGHRS, YFSETQ. The V and J ends lost 0 bases and 2 bases respectively, with 7 bases between them. CDR3 nucleotides: TGCGCCAGCAGCTTGGGCGGTTACACAGATACGCAGTATTTT. Amino acid sequence: CASSLGGYTDTQYF. Complete variable domain (other parts from reference TRBV5-1 and TRBJ2-3): KAGVTQTPRYLIKTRGQQVTLSCSPISGHRSVSWYQQTPGQGLQFLFEYFSETQRNKGNFPGRFSGRQFSNSRSEMNVSTLELGDSALYLCASSLGGYTDTQYFGPGTRLTVL.

This clonotype was found a few times. Sequence at one end of the junction differs from germline and may be a read error. The chain is built from TRBV7-9 and TRBJ1-6; D gene unclear. This CDR3 is 15 amino acids long. Germline V gene lookup returns CDR1 SEHNR and CDR2 FQNEAQ (reference sequence). CDR3 DNA: TGTACCAGCAGCTTAAGTGGGTCCTATAATTCACCCCTCCACTTT. Translated, it gives CTSSLSGSYNSPLHF.

This clonotype was seen many times. The V and J genes are TRBV5-1 and TRBJ2-7; D unclear. This CDR3 is built from 14 residues. Per the germline V gene, CDR1 is SGHRS and CDR2 is YFSETQ. V was shortened by 0 bases and J by 7 bases, with 14 bases between the two germline ends. The DNA of the CDR3 is TGCGCCAGCAGCTTGGTAACATTTACTGGGGAGCAGTACTTC. This codes for CASSLVTFTGEQYF.

This clonotype was detected ten times or more. The chain recombines TRBV3-1 with TRBJ1-1, with D perhaps matching TRBD1 (6 bases). The CDR3 spans 14 residues. Trimming left V 6 bases short and J 4 bases short, with 15 bases between. Germline V CDR1 and CDR2: LGHDT, YNNKEL (reference sequence). The DNA of the CDR3 is TGTGCCAGCAGTCAAAATACAGGGACCACTGAAGCTTTCTTT. Translation: CASSQNTGTTEAFF.

The sample holds many counts of this clonotype. The V and J genes are TRBV27 and TRBJ1-5, with 7 bases aligning to TRBD1. Losses at the gene ends were 4 bases for V and 3 bases for J; bases not matched to a gene: 6. CDR3 length: 15 amino acids. Looked up from germline, CDR1 is MNHEY and CDR2 is SMNVEV (reference sequence). CDR3 nucleotide sequence: TGTGCCAGCAGTTCCGGGACAGCGGCCAATCAGCCCCAGCATTTT. Amino acid sequence: CASSSGTAANQPQHF.

At least ten counts were recorded for this clonotype. The rearrangement uses TRBV14 and TRBJ2-3; D remains ambiguous. The germline CDR1 and CDR2 sequences are SGHDN and FVKESK. The CDR3 has 15 residues. V was shortened by 1 base and J by 2 bases, with 10 bases between the two germline ends. The chain's CDR3 is CASSQGYTTTDTQYF. DNA of the CDR3: TGTGCCAGCAGCCAAGGATACACCACCACAGATACGCAGTATTTT.

This clonotype was seen at least ten times. The chain is built from TRBV28 and TRBJ2-7, with 7 bases fitting TRBD1. The CDR3 spans 12 residues. Germline values: CDR1 MDHEN, CDR2 SYDVKM. The junction had 5 bases not matched to a gene; V was cut back by 6 bases and J by 6 bases. The CDR3 sequence is CASSLGGGEQYF. DNA for the CDR3: TGTGCCAGCAGCCTAGGGGGCGGCGAGCAGTACTTC. Drawing the rest from reference TRBV28 and TRBJ2-7, the complete variable domain is DVKVTQSSRYLVKRTGEKVFLECVQDMDHENMFWYRQDPGLGLRLIYFSYDVKMKEKGDIPEGYSVSREKKERFSLILESASTNQTSMYLCASSLGGGEQYFGPGTRLTVT.

This clonotype has a handful of counts. This chain joins TRBV11-2 and TRBJ1-6; a weak D match, TRBD1 (5 bases). The germline V and J ends were trimmed by 2 bases and 3 bases, with 8 bases remaining between them. The CDR3 runs 15 residues. Germline V gene sequence: CDR1 SGHAT, CDR2 FQNNGV. CDR3 bases: TGTGCCAGCAGCTTATCAACAGGCTATAATTCACCCCTCCACTTT. It specifies CASSLSTGYNSPLHF.

This clonotype has ten or more counts. V and J are TRBV2 and TRBJ1-5; TRBD1 aligns across 8 bases. V lost 4 bases, J lost 0 bases, and 14 bases stayed unmatched. Germline V gives CDR1 SNHLY, CDR2 FYNNEI. This CDR3 region has 19 residues. CDR3 in DNA: TGTGCCAGCAGTGGTTTCCTCGGGACAGGAGATACTAGCAATCAGCCCCAGCATTTT. This translates into CASSGFLGTGDTSNQPQHF.

This clonotype was counted between two and nine times. The CDR3 DNA reads as TGCAGCGTTGAAGATGCGACGAAGGGTACGCAGTATTTT. Translating it yields CSVEDATKGTQYF. The J gene is TRBJ2-3, the V gene TRBV29-1; D gene ambiguous. Germline values: CDR1 SQVTM, CDR2 ANQGSEA. V lost 0 bases, J lost 8 bases, and 12 bases lay in between. This CDR3 has 13 amino acids.

The V call is TRBV19, the J call TRBJ2-5; TRBD1 might be the D (6 bases). The CDR3 runs 12 residues. V was shortened by 9 bases and J by 7 bases, with 15 bases between the two germline ends. Germline loops: CDR1 LNHDA, CDR2 SQIVND (reference sequence). The chain's CDR3 is CASQGPGGTQYF. Written as DNA, the CDR3 is TGTGCCAGCCAGGGGCCGGGTGGGACCCAGTACTTC. Variable domain in full (rest from reference TRBV19 and TRBJ2-5): DGGITQSPKYLFRKEGQNVTLSCEQNLNHDAMYWYRQDPGQGLRLIYYSQIVNDFQKGDIAEGYSVSREKKESFPLTVTSAQKNPTAFYLCASQGPGGTQYFGPGTRLLVL.

The chain couples TRBV9 to TRBJ1-5, with a tentative D call TRBD1 (5 bases). This CDR3 region has 14 residues. CDR1 is SGDLS and CDR2 is YYNGEE in the germline V gene. Trimming left V 0 bases short and J 5 bases short, with 9 bases between. The CDR3 nucleotides read TGTGCCAGCAGCGTAGGTGGAGGGGATCAGCCCCAGCATTTT. It encodes CASSVGGGDQPQHF.

The gene calls are TRBV6-6 and TRBJ1-3; tentatively, D is TRBD1 (6 bases). Germline lookup yields CDR1 MNHNY and CDR2 SVGAGI (reference sequence). With 1 base removed from V and 0 bases from J, the gap between germline ends came to 19 bases. This CDR3 is built from 19 residues. CDR3 residues: CASSYLGRGGRNSGNTIYF. CDR3 DNA sequence: TGTGCCAGCAGTTACTTGGGCAGGGGCGGTAGAAACTCTGGAAACACCATATATTTT.

In this sample, this clonotype turned up many times. J is TRBJ1-1 and V is TRBV6-2 or TRBV6-3; no clear D. The ends were cut back, 0 bases at V and 0 bases at J, with 8 bases in the middle. CDR1 and CDR2 (germline): MNHEY, SVGEGT. This CDR3 has 15 residues. The CDR3, as DNA: TGTGCCAGCAGTTACTCGAGCGCGATGAACACTGAAGCTTTCTTT. It is translated as CASSYSSAMNTEAFF.

This clonotype was observed a handful of times. The DNA is omitted, as the CDR3 cannot be located on it reliably, and the CDR3 follows TCRdb's listing. The gene calls are TRBV12-3 or TRBV12-4 and TRBJ2-1; whether TRBD1, the table's D call, matches the DNA was not checked. The CDR3 is 12 residues long, counting both termini. CDR3 sequence: CASSFGQGAGFF.

This clonotype was counted many times. The CDR3 bases are TGTGCCATCAGTCGGGACATTCCCTACAATGAGCAGTTCTTC. Translation: CAISRDIPYNEQFF. The rearrangement links TRBV10-3 to TRBJ2-1; the D gene is possibly TRBD1 (6 bases). Between the trimmed V and J ends, which lost 5 bases and 2 bases, there was a span of 10 bases. The CDR3 sequence is 14 residues long. The germline V gene has CDR1 ENHRY and CDR2 SYGVKD.

This clonotype was seen repeatedly, ten times or more. This chain connects TRBV7-8 to TRBJ2-5, with 7 bases identical to TRBD1. CDR1 SGHVS and CDR2 FQNEAQ come from the germline V gene. The CDR3 is 17 amino acids. V lost 1 base and J lost 2; bases outside the gene matches: 10. The CDR3 coding sequence is TGTGCCAGCAGCTTAGTCATCGACTGGGACAGTCAAGAGACCCAGTACTTC. This codes for CASSLVIDWDSQETQYF.

The V and J genes are TRBV4-1 and TRBJ1-2; a weak D match, TRBD1 (6 bases). The CDR3 spans 14 residues. The V gene's germline CDR1 is MGHRA and CDR2 YSYEKL. Between the trimmed V and J ends, which lost 1 base and 7 bases, there was a span of 13 bases. The CDR3 here is CASSQVGTTLGYTF. As DNA, the CDR3 is TGCGCCAGCAGCCAAGTCGGGACAACACTTGGCTACACCTTC.